The entry that follows covers one T cell receptor (beta chain) sequence. Its matching antigen is unknown. TCRdb's copy holds only in-frame clones and misses some; the assay was immunoSEQ multiplex PCR. Of around 2,000,000 clones in the sample, 85% to 95% were seen once. The CDR3 consists of 14 residues. With 4 bases removed from V and 4 bases from J, the gap between germline ends came to 12 bases. CDR1 is ENHRY and CDR2 is SYGVKD in the germline V gene. This record belongs to a study of shared clonotypes between healthy human individuals. Overall study: Researchers assigned three CD4 naive, three CD4 memory, two CD8 naive and one CD8 memory plate to each donor. Study-wide findings and caveats: It was the few donors that limited the genetic and exposure-history diversity represented. In general, naive subsets displayed greater estimated richness than memory subsets did.

Positive CCR7 selection of CD45RO-negative cells yielded the naive CD8 cells, and terminally differentiated effector memory CD45RA+ cells were excluded. The receptor was derived from a man aged 18 to 30 in good health. Sequencing was performed on naive CD8+ T cells sorted from blood. V gene TRBV10-3 combines with J gene TRBJ2-3, with D uncertain. The CDR3 here is CAISVGEVADTQYF. CDR3 in DNA: TGTGCCATCAGTGTAGGAGAGGTCGCAGATACGCAGTATTTT.